The T cell receptor beta chain described here comes from a study of T cell clonotyping in hematopoietic cell transplantation. Study context: Cytoreduction preceded collection of pretransplant recipient samples.

The time point was: recipient sample about 28 days before transplant, after cytoreduction. The germline V gene encodes CDR1 MGHRA and CDR2 YSYEKL. The CDR3 has 17 amino acids. V was cut by 1 base and J by 2 bases, with 17 bases left in between. Method: immunoSEQ multiplex PCR; TCRdb's copy keeps in-frame clones and lacks some. The table shows 46,000 or so clones, with 85% to 90% occurring only once. Broader study findings: Recipient TCR diversity dropped after transplant; expanded clonotypes rose from day 30 to 180. CD4 and CD8 repertoire contributions could not be separated without sorting.

In regard to this clone: Its antigen is still unknown.

V usage is TRBV4-1 and J usage is TRBJ1-1; D is perhaps TRBD1 (6 bases). The TCR was taken from a man in his 60s with biphenotypic leukemia. Some clones in this sample may be carry-over from other donors' samples. The sequencing here drew on peripheral blood mononuclear cells, taken before stem cell transplant. The CDR3 bases are TGCGCCAGCAGCCAAGGAATACTTAGGACAGCTAACACTGAAGCTTTCTTT. Amino acids: CASSQGILRTANTEAFF.